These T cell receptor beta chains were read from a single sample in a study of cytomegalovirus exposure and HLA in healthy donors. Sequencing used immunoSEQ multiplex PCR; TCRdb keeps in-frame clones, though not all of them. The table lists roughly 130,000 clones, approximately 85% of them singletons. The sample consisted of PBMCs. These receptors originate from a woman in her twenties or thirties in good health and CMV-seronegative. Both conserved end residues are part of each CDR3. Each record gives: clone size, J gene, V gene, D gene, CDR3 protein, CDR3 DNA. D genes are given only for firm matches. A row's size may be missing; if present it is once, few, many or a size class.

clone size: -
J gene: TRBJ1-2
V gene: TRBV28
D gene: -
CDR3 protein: CASSAGLNSRGGYTF
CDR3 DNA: TGTGCCAGCAGTGCCGGGTTAAACTCCCGAGGGGGCTACACCTTC

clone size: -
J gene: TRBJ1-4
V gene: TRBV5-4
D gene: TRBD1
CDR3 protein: CASSLDLQGHEKLFF
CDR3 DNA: TGTGCCAGCAGCTTGGATCTACAGGGGCATGAAAAACTGTTTTTT

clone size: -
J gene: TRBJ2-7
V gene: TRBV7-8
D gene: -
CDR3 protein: CASSPMTRSYEQYF
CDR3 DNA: TGTGCCAGCAGCCCCATGACACGCTCCTACGAGCAGTACTTC

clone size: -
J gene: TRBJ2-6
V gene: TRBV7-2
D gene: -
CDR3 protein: CASSSRRDGANVLTF
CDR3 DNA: TGTGCCAGCAGCTCGAGGCGAGATGGGGCCAACGTCCTGACTTTC

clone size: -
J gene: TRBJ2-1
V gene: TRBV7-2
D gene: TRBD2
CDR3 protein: CASSSSGGASEQFF
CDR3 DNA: TGTGCCAGCAGCTCTAGCGGGGGGGCCAGCGAGCAGTTCTTC

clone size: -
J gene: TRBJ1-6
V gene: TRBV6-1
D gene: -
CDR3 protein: CASSVLTGDNSPLHF
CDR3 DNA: TGTGCCAGCAGTGTTCTAACAGGAGACAATTCACCCCTCCACTTT

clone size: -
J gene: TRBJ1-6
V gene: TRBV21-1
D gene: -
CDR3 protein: CASSPRNSPLHF
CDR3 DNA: TGTGCCAGCAGCCCCCGTAATTCACCCCTCCACTTT

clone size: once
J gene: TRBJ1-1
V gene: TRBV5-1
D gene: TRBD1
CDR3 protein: CASRPGTGFTEAFF
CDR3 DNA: TGCGCCAGCAGACCCGGGACAGGGTTTACTGAAGCTTTCTTT

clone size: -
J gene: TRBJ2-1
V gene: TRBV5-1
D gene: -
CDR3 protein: CASSFGNEQFF
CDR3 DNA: TGCGCCAGCAGCTTCGGCAATGAGCAGTTCTTC

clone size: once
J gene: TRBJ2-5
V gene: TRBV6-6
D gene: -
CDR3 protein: CASSPGIETQYF
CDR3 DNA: TGTGCCAGCAGTCCCGGGATAGAGACCCAGTACTTC

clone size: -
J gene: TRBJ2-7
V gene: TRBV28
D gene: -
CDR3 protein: CASSLSRIAYEQYF
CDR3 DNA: TGTGCCAGCAGTTTAAGCAGGATCGCCTACGAGCAGTACTTC

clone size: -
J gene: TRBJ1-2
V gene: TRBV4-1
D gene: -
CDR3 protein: CASSQGGRDYGYTF
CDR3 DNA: TGCGCCAGCAGCCAAGGGGGCAGGGACTATGGCTACACCTTC

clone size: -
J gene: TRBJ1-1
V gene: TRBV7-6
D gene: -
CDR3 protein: CASSPSLKRGEDTEAFF
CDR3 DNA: TGTGCCAGCAGCCCAAGCCTAAAAAGGGGTGAGGACACTGAAGCTTTCTTT

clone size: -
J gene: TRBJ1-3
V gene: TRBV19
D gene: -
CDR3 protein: CASMGTVSGNTIYF
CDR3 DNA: TGTGCCAGTATGGGCACCGTCTCTGGAAACACCATATATTTT

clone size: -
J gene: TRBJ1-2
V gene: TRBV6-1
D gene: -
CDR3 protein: CASSDQGDYGYTF
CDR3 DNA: TGTGCCAGCAGTGACCAGGGTGACTATGGCTACACCTTC

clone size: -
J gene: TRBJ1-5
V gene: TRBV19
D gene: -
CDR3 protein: CASSMGGGQPQHF
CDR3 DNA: TGTGCCAGTAGTATGGGGGGAGGCCAGCCCCAGCATTTT

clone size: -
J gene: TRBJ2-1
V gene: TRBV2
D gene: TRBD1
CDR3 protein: CASSPTGGFSSYNEQFF
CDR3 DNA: TGTGCCAGCAGTCCTACAGGGGGCTTCAGCTCCTACAATGAGCAGTTCTTC

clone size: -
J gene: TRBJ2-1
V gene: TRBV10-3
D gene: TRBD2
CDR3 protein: CAISPQAGAAGNEQFF
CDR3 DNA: TGTGCCATCAGTCCCCAAGCGGGGGCCGCTGGCAATGAGCAGTTCTTC

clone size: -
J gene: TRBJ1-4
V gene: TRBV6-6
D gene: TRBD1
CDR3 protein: CASRRGQGAGGEKLFF
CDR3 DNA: TGTGCCAGCAGAAGAGGACAGGGGGCCGGGGGTGAAAAACTGTTTTTT

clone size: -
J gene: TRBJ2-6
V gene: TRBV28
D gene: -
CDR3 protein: CASTPSTLSGANVLTF
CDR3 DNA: TGTGCCAGCACCCCGTCTACCCTCTCTGGGGCCAACGTCCTGACTTTC

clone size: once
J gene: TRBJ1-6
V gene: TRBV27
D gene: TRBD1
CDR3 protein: CASTNLAGQGASYIYNSPLHF
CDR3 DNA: TGTGCCAGCACCAACCTCGCCGGACAGGGGGCGAGTTATATATATAATTCACCCCTCCACTTT

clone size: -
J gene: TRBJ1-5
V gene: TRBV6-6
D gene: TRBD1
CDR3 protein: CASSKQGAYQPQHF
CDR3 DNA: TGTGCCAGCAGTAAACAGGGGGCTTATCAGCCCCAGCATTTT

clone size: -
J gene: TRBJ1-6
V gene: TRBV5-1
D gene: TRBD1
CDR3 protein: CASSSTGQGNSPLHF
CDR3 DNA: TGCGCCAGCAGCTCGACGGGACAGGGTAATTCACCCCTCCACTTT

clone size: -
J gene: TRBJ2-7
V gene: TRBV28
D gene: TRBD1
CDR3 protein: CASRTGTGGEQYF
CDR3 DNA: TGTGCCAGCAGGACCGGGACAGGGGGCGAGCAGTACTTC

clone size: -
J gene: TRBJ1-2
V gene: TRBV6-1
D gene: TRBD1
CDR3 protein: CANSRDRGRYGYTF
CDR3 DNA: TGTGCCAACAGCCGGGACAGGGGGCGTTATGGCTACACCTTC

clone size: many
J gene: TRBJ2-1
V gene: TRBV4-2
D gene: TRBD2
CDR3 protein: CASSQDGTSAYNEQFF
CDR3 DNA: TGTGCCAGCAGCCAAGATGGGACTAGCGCCTACAATGAGCAGTTCTTC

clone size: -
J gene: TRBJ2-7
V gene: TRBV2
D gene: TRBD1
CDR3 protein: CASVGDRGPYEQYF
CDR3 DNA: TGTGCCAGCGTAGGGGACAGGGGCCCATACGAGCAGTACTTC

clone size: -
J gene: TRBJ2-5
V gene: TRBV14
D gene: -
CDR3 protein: CASRLSGGQETQYF
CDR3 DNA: TGTGCCAGCAGACTCAGTGGGGGGCAAGAGACCCAGTACTTC

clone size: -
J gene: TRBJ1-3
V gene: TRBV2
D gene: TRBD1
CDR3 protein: CASKGTGGNSGNTIYF
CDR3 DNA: TGTGCCAGCAAGGGGACAGGGGGCAACTCTGGAAACACCATATATTTT

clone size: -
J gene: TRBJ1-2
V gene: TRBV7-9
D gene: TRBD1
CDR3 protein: CASSSEPTGTEGYTF
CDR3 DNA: TGTGCCAGCAGCTCAGAGCCGACAGGGACGGAGGGCTACACCTTC

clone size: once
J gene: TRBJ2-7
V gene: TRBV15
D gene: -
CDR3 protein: CATSRRYTYEQYF
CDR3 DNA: TGTGCCACCAGTCGGCGGTACACCTACGAGCAGTACTTC

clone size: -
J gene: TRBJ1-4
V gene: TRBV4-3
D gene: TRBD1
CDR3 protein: CASSQGTGFEKLFF
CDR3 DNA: TGCGCCAGCAGCCAGGGGACAGGGTTTGAAAAACTGTTTTTT

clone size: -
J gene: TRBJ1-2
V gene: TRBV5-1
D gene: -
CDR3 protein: CASSLQQSYGYTF
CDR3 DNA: TGCGCCAGCAGCTTGCAACAGAGCTATGGCTACACCTTC

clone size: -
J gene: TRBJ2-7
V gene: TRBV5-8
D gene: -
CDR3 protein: CASGVSGDLYEQYF
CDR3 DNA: TGTGCCAGCGGGGTGTCGGGGGATCTCTACGAGCAGTACTTC